The sequence of this T cell receptor (beta chain) was determined in a study of blood T cells in healthy people across ages (dated by TCRdb to the mid-2010s). Background for the entire study: In model experiments, roughly one uniquely barcoded TCR beta cDNA molecule per two T cells was captured by template switching. Age-related changes in TCR beta repertoire diversity were measured in the study by deep sequencing normalized with unique cDNA molecular identifiers. Four age groups were formed from the donors: young (average roughly 16 years), middle-aged (around 40), aged (62) and long-lived (less than 85). Donors of different ages were randomly distributed across sequencing lanes to avoid experimental bias. Two additional independent replicas of 1 million unique cDNA reads from the same blood draw were analyzed for two donors (one aged 18 to 30 and one aged 80 or older).

V is shortened by 1 base, J by 1 base, and the region joining them spans 13 bases. The CDR3 covers 16 residues, taking in both the cysteine and the phenylalanine. CDR3 DNA only is kept here, 48 bases in frame from base 1. In the germline V gene, CDR1 corresponds to SGHRS and CDR2 to YFSETQ. Library creation used 5' RACE. Sequencing was performed on an Illumina HiSeq 2500. A second PCR of about 6 to 12 cycles was performed with a sample-barcoded 5' primer and a J-beta primer mix. A template-switch 5' adaptor carrying 12 random nucleotides introduced a unique molecular identifier onto each TCR beta cDNA molecule. Each sample yielded at least 3 million CDR3-containing paired-end reads. All of the RNA was converted into first-strand cDNA using the Mint cDNA synthesis kit, with a TRBC-specific oligonucleotide serving as the primer. All cDNA was treated with uracil-DNA glycosylase and then went through a first 18-cycle PCR with the universal primers M1SS and BC2_uni_R. As for the original processing: Normalization of each sample was performed by random selection of 1 million high-quality reads, each carrying a distinct molecular identifier. Instead of being binned into consensus sequences, reads with shared molecular identifiers were discarded. MiTCR, set to a Q25 quality threshold and the strictest error-elimination algorithm, was used for CDR3 identification, clonotype clustering and error correction. A nonparametric unseen species model using Euler transformation provided a lower-bound estimate of total TCR beta diversity. TCRdb applied fastp at Q25 and MiXCR to the public reads, then kept only in-frame beta chains. Rows are combined by CDR3 protein, so each entry shows the most common genes and DNA. The authors' filters were not applied to this entry. Within this sample are hundreds of thousands of distinct CDR3 sequences, with more than 20% of them counted one time only. The biggest ten clones account for approximately 3.6% of the sample.

General findings and caveats noted by the study authors: Bulk unsorted PBMC profiling prevented conclusive comparison of naive and antigen-experienced compartments. Because the CMV infection status of the donors was unknown, age-related changes in expanded clonotypes may potentially have been confounded. Observed TCR beta diversity per million T cells fell roughly linearly with age, and a significant reduction was already apparent by age roughly 41. A strong correlation was found between observed TCR beta diversity and the percentage of naive T cells measured by flow cytometry. Compared with the aged group, the long-lived group had more naive CD4+ T cells, fewer expanded clones and increased TCR diversity, suggesting age selection. Estimates of total diversity based on one million sequenced T cells were considered lower bounds and underestimates.

A word on this clonotype: Its antigen is currently not known. No much larger clone exists at a distance of one base, and base qualities are not known.

The donors were some 39 Caucasian individuals from Russia, aged roughly 6 to 100 years, who were systemically healthy. Roughly 11 milliliters of peripheral blood were drawn from each donor into EDTA-treated Vacutainer tubes. Ficoll-Paque density-gradient centrifugation was used to isolate PBMCs, with at least 6.5 million per sample. Trizol reagent was used to extract total RNA from the PBMCs, yielding at least 6 micrograms per sample. The percentages of naive CD45RAhigh/CD27high T cells were determined by flow cytometry on a PBMC aliquot from every donor. This receptor was obtained from a man in his sixties or seventies in good health. The sequencing input was blood. The rearrangement combines TRBV5-1 with TRBJ2-3, with no confidently assigned D gene. The CDR3 here reads CASSLSFGQRTDTQYF. The DNA sequence reads TGCGCCAGCAGCTTGAGTTTTGGGCAGCGCACAGATACGCAGTATTTT.